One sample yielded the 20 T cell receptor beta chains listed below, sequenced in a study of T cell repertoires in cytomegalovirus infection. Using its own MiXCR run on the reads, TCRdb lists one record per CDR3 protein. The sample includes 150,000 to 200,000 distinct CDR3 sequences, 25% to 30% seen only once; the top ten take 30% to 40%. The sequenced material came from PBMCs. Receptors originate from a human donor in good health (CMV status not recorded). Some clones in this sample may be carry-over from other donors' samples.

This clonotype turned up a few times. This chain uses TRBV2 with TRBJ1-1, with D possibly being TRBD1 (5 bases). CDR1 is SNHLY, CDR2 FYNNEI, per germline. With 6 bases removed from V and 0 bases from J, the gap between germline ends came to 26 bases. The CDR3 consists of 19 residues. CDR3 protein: CASSRQLFTGGLMNTEAFF. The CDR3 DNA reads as TGTGCCAGCAGCAGACAGTTATTCACCGGAGGACTAATGAACACTGAAGCTTTCTTT.

Written as DNA, the CDR3 is TGTGCCAGCAGTTTAACGGATGAGCAGTTCTTC. This codes for CASSLTDEQFF. This chain links TRBV12-3 or TRBV12-4 with TRBJ2-1; D gene unclear. There are 11 residues in the CDR3. Trimming took off 2 bases at V and 8 bases at J, with 4 bases between the two ends.

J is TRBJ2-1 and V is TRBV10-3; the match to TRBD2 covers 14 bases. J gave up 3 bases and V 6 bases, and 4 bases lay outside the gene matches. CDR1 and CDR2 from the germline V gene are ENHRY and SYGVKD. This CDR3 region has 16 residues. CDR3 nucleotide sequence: TGTGCCATCAGGACTAGCGGGGGGGCCGTCTACAATGAGCAGTTCTTC. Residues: CAIRTSGGAVYNEQFF.

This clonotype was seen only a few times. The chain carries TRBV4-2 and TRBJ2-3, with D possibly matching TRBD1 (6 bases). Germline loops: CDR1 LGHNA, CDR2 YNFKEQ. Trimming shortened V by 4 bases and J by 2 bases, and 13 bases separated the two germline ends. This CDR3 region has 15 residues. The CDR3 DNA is TGTGCCAGCAGCCCCTCAGGGGAAGTCACAGATACGCAGTATTTT. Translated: CASSPSGEVTDTQYF.

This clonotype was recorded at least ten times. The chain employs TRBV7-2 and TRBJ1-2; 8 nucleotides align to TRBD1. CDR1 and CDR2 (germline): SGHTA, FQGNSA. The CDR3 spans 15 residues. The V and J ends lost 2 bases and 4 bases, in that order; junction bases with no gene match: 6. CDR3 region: CASSLIQGAGYGYTF. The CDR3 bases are TGTGCCAGCAGCTTAATCCAGGGGGCCGGCTATGGCTACACCTTC.

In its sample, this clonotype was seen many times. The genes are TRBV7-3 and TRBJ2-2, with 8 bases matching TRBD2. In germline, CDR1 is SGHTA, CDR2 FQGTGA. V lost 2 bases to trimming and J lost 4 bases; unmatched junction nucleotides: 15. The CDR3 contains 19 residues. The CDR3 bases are TGTGCCAGCAGCTTATACCCCCAGAGGCGGGGGGCGCCCACCGGGGAGCTGTTTTTT. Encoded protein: CASSLYPQRRGAPTGELFF.

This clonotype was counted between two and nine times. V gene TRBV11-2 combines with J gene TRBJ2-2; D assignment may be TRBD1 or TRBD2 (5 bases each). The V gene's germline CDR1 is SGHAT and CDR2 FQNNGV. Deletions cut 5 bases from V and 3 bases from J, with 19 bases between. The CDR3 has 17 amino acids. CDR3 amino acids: CASSLSRDPLYTGELFF. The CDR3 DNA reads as TGTGCCAGCAGCCTATCTAGGGACCCGCTGTACACCGGGGAGCTGTTTTTT.

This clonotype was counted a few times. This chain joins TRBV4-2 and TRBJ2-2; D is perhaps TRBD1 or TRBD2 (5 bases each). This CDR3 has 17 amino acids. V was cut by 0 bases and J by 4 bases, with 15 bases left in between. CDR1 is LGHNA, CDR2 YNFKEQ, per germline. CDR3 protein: CASSQDLRGGVTGELFF. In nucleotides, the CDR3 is TGTGCCAGCAGCCAAGATTTGAGGGGCGGTGTCACCGGGGAGCTGTTTTTT.

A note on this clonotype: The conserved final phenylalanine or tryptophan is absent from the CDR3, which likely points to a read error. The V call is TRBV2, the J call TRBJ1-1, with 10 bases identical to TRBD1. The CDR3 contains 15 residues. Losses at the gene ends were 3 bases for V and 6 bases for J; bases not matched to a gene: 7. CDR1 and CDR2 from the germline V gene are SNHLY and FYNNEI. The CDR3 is CASSEPGQGSSEAFL. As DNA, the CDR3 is TGTGCCAGCAGTGAGCCGGGACAGGGGAGCTCTGAAGCTTTCCTT.

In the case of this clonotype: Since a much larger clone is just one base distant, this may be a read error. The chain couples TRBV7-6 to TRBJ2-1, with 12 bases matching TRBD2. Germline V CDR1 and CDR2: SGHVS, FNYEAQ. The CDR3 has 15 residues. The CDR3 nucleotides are TGTGCCAGCAGCTCCGGGACTAGCGGGTACAATGAGCAGCTCTTC. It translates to CASSSGTSGYNEQLF.

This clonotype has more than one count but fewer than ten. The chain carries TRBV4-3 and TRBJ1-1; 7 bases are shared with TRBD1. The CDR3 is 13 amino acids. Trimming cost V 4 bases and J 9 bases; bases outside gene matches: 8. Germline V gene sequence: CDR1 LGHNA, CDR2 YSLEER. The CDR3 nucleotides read TGCGCCAGCAGCCCTGGACAGGAGGATAAAGCTTTCTTT. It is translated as CASSPGQEDKAFF.

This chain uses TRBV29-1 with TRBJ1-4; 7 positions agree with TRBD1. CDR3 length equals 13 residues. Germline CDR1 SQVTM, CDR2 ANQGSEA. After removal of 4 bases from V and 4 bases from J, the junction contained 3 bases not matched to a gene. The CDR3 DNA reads TGCAGCGTTGTGGGACAGAGTAATGAAAAACTGTTTTTT. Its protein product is CSVVGQSNEKLFF.

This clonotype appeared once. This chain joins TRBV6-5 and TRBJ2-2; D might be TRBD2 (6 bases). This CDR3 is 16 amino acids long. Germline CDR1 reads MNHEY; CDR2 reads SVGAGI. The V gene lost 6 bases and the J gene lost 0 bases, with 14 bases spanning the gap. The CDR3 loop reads CASSRPSGPNTGELFF. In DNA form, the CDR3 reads TGTGCCAGCAGCCGACCCAGCGGGCCGAACACCGGGGAGCTGTTTTTT.

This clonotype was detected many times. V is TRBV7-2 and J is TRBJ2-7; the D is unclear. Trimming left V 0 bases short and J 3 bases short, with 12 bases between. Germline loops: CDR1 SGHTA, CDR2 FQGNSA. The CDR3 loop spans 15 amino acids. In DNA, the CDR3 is TGTGCCAGCAGCTTAGCGACGGCCTCAATCTACGAGCAGTACTTC. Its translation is CASSLATASIYEQYF.

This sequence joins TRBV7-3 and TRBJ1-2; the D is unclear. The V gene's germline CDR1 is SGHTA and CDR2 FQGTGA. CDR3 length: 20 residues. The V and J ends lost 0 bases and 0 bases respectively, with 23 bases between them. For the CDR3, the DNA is TGTGCCAGCAGCTTAACTCCGCCAAGGGAGGTTACCCGGGCTAACTATGGCTACACCTTC. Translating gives CASSLTPPREVTRANYGYTF.

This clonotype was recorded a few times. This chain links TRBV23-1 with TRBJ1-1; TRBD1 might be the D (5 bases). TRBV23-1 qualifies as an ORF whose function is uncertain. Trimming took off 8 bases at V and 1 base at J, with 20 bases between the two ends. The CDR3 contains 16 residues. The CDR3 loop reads CASFAGRDGGNTEAFF. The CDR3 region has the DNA TGCGCCAGCTTCGCCGGCAGGGATGGTGGGAACACTGAAGCTTTCTTT.

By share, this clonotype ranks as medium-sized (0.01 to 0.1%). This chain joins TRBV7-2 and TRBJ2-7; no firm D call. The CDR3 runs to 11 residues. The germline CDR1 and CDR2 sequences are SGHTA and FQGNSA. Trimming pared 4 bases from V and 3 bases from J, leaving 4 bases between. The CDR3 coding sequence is TGTGCCAGCAGCTCCTACTACGAGCAGTACTTC. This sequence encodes CASSSYYEQYF. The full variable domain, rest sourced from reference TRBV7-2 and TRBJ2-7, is GAGVSQSPSNKVTEKGKDVELRCDPISGHTALYWYRQSLGQGLEFLIYFQGNSAPDKSGLPSDRFSAERTGGSVSTLTIQRTQQEDSAVYLCASSSYYEQYFGPGTRLTVT.

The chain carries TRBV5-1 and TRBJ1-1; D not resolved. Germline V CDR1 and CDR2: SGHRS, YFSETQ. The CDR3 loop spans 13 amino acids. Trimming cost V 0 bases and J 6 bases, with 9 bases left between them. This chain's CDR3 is CASSLEVRAEAFF. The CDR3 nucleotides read TGCGCCAGCAGCTTGGAGGTTCGGGCTGAAGCTTTCTTT. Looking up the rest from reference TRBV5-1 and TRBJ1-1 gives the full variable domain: KAGVTQTPRYLIKTRGQQVTLSCSPISGHRSVSWYQQTPGQGLQFLFEYFSETQRNKGNFPGRFSGRQFSNSRSEMNVSTLELGDSALYLCASSLEVRAEAFFGQGTRLTVV.

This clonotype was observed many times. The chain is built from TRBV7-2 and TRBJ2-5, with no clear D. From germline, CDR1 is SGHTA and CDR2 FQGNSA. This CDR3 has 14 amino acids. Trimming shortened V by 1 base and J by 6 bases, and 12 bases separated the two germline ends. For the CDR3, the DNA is TGTGCCAGCAGCTTAGGGTGGGAACTCCAGACCCAGTACTTC. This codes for CASSLGWELQTQYF.

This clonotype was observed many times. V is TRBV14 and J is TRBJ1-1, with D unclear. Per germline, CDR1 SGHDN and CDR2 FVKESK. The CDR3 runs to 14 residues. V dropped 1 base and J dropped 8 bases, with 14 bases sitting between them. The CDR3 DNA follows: TGTGCCAGCAGCCAAGTGACGGGCAGCCCCGAAGCTTTCTTT. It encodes CASSQVTGSPEAFF.